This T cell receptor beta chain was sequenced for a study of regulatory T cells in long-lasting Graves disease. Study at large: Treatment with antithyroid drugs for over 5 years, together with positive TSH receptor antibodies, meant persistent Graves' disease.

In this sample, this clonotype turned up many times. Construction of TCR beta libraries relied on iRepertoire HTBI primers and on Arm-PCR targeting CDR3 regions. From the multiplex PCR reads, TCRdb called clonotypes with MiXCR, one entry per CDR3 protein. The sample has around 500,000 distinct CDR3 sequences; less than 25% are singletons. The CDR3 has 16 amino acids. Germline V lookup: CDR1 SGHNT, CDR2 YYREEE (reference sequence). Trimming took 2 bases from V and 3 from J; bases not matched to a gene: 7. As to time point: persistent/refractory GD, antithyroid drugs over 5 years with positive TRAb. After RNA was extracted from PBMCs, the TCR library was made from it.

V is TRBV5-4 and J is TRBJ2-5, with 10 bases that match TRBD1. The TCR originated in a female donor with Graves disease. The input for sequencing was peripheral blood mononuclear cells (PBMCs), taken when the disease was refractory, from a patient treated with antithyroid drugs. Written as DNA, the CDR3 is TGTGCCAGCAGCTTAGCCGGGACAGGGGAAAAAGAGACCCAGTACTTC. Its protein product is CASSLAGTGEKETQYF.